This T cell receptor beta chain was recorded in a study of identical twins. The V and J ends lost 1 base and 3 bases, in that order; junction bases with no gene match: 5. The germline V gene encodes CDR1 MGHRA and CDR2 YSYEKL. The CDR3 is 17 amino acids. This clonotype was counted a few times. In TCRdb, the 5' RACE reads were re-called with MiXCR into one record per CDR3 protein. Of about 890,000 distinct CDR3 sequences in the sample, around 12% were seen once. A further study also used this sample, focusing on yellow fever vaccine responses in identical twins.

Sequenced sample: PBMCs. The origin of this receptor is a woman aged 18-29 years in good health. The rearrangement uses TRBV4-1 and TRBJ2-6; 8 bases line up with TRBD1. Here the CDR3 DNA reads TGCGCCAGCAGCCAAGTGAAGACAGGGGTTGGGGCCAACGTCCTGACTTTC. Its protein is CASSQVKTGVGANVLTF.